This TCR beta chain was identified in a study of blood T cell repertoires in COVID-19. As for the study in general: The origin of the acute and convalescent COVID-19 samples was the United States, Italy and Spain. PBMCs, B-cell-depleted T cells, or T cells were the source of the cDNA or gDNA that made up the material.

The CDR3 sequence is 13 residues long. Trimming left V 5 bases short and J 2 bases short, with 9 bases between. Germline V lookup: CDR1 SNHLY, CDR2 FYNNEI. Per the original data handling: Nucleated cell number was recorded as an estimate derived from reference gene primer amplification. Produced via immunoSEQ multiplex PCR; TCRdb's table is partial and in-frame only. D and trimming come from the DNA, and the V and J calls and clone size come from that table. Among roughly 190,000 clones listed, roughly 80% were seen once. The sequenced material came from peripheral blood. The chain employs TRBV2 and TRBJ1-1, with no clear D. This receptor was identified in a human donor in a cohort sampled during active COVID-19. CDR3 loop: CASSRLDNTEAFF. The CDR3 DNA follows: TGTGCCAGCAGTAGGCTAGACAACACTGAAGCTTTCTTT.